These 17 T cell receptor beta chains came from one sample sequenced in a study of naive and memory T cell subsets. Both TRBC1 and TRBC2 were covered by a beta constant-region primer of two equimolar oligonucleotides. MiXCR, applied by TCRdb to the UMI-ligation and nested PCR reads, yields one record per CDR3 protein. The table lists fewer than 30,000 distinct CDR3 sequences, 9.5% to 12% of them singletons. The material sequenced was effector memory CD4+ T cells from blood. Subset denoted: effector memory, CD45RA- CD27-. The receptors here all came from a human donor in good health.

V and J are TRBV18 and TRBJ2-1; possibly TRBD1 for D (6 bases). With 5 bases removed from V and 8 bases from J, the gap between germline ends came to 10 bases. Germline V gene lookup returns CDR1 KGHSH and CDR2 LQKENI. The CDR3 has 12 residues. This CDR3 reads CASSGQRDEQFF. Here the CDR3 DNA reads TGTGCCAGCTCAGGACAGAGGGATGAGCAGTTCTTC.

This chain connects TRBV20-1 to TRBJ1-5, with TRBD1 as a possible D gene (5 bases). The V end lost 6 bases, the J end lost 4 bases, and 19 bases lay between the germline ends. CDR3 length: 15 amino acids. Germline CDR1 and CDR2: DFQATT and SNEGSKA (reference sequence). The CDR3, as DNA: TGCAGTGCCCATGACCCCCGCCGACAGAATCAGCCCCAGCATTTT. Amino acids: CSAHDPRRQNQPQHF.

The chain carries TRBV7-9 and TRBJ2-3, with a tentative D call TRBD1 (6 bases). The germline V gene encodes CDR1 SEHNR and CDR2 FQNEAQ (reference sequence). Trimming shortened V by 2 bases and J by 2 bases, and 8 bases separated the two germline ends. This CDR3 has 14 residues. The CDR3 DNA reads as TGTGCCAGCAGCTTAACAGGGACCACAGATACGCAGTATTTT. It specifies CASSLTGTTDTQYF.

This clonotype was observed a handful of times. The V and J genes are TRBV2 and TRBJ1-5; D is uncertain. The germline gives CDR1 SNHLY, CDR2 FYNNEI. V was pared by 6 bases and J by 0 bases, with 12 bases between. The CDR3 spans 15 residues. The CDR3 loop is CASRMEAYSNQPQHF. The DNA of the CDR3 is TGTGCCAGCAGGATGGAGGCTTATAGCAATCAGCCCCAGCATTTT.

This clonotype was seen more than once but under ten times. The rearrangement links TRBV10-3 to TRBJ2-1; TRBD1 agrees at 10 bases. V dropped 6 bases and J dropped 8; count of bases not matched to a gene: 13. Germline V gene lookup returns CDR1 ENHRY and CDR2 SYGVKD. The CDR3 runs 16 residues. The CDR3 nucleotides are TGTGCCATCAGCGATTTCCCCGGGACAGGGGACCATGAGCAGTTCTTC. It codes for CAISDFPGTGDHEQFF.

This clonotype came up a few times. This chain joins TRBV7-2 and TRBJ1-1; no clear D. Germline V lookup: CDR1 SGHTA, CDR2 FQGNSA. CDR3 length equals 13 residues. V was shortened by 5 bases and J by 5 bases, with 12 bases between the two germline ends. In DNA form, the CDR3 reads TGTGCCAGCAGCCTAAGGCCTTGGACTGAAGCTTTCTTT. Translated: CASSLRPWTEAFF.

This clonotype was seen many times. The chain links TRBV18 to TRBJ1-1; D gene uncertain. Per germline, CDR1 KGHSH and CDR2 LQKENI. Trimming removed 5 bases at V and 1 base at J, with 8 bases between. This CDR3 region has 13 residues. CDR3 sequence: CASSKDGNTEAFF. CDR3 nucleotides: TGTGCCAGCTCAAAGGACGGGAACACTGAAGCTTTCTTT.

This clonotype was observed a handful of times. The V gene is TRBV12-3 or TRBV12-4, the J gene TRBJ2-7; D ambiguous. This CDR3 comprises 14 residues. The V and J ends lost 7 bases and 6 bases respectively, with 19 bases between them. The CDR3: CASTSKRFWGEQYF. As DNA, the CDR3 is TGTGCCAGCACCTCGAAGCGTTTTTGGGGCGAGCAGTACTTC.

This clonotype was observed many times. V gene TRBV4-2 combines with J gene TRBJ2-2; 8 bases line up with TRBD2. V shed 0 bases and J 5 bases; nucleotides not matched to a gene: 11. This CDR3 has 18 amino acids. The germline gives CDR1 LGHNA, CDR2 YNFKEQ. The CDR3 sequence: CASSQDPPGRVGTGELFF. The CDR3 coding sequence is TGTGCCAGCAGCCAAGATCCGCCCGGGAGGGTGGGGACCGGGGAGCTGTTTTTT.

This sequence joins TRBV20-1 and TRBJ2-3, with 7 bases that match TRBD1. CDR3 length equals 13 residues. Germline V lookup: CDR1 DFQATT, CDR2 SNEGSKA (reference sequence). V was pared by 5 bases and J by 6 bases, with 8 bases of the junction left unmatched. This chain's CDR3 is CSAGGRTGDTQYF. In nucleotides, the CDR3 is TGCAGTGCTGGGGGCCGGACAGGCGATACGCAGTATTTT.

CDR3 in amino acids: CAIKGQSNTGELFF. The CDR3 bases are TGTGCCATCAAGGGACAATCGAACACCGGGGAGCTGTTTTTT. This sequence joins TRBV10-3 and TRBJ2-2; a possible D gene is TRBD1 (6 bases). This CDR3 is 14 amino acids long. Germline CDR1 is ENHRY and CDR2 is SYGVKD. V lost 7 bases to trimming and J lost 0 bases, with 9 bases between them.

This clonotype has at least ten counts. The V gene is TRBV24-1, the J gene TRBJ2-6; D might be TRBD1 (6 bases). The CDR3 contains 16 residues. Germline CDR1 is KGHDR and CDR2 is SFDVKD. The V end was cut by 7 bases, the J end by 2 bases, with 14 bases between. The CDR3 DNA follows: TGTGCCACCAGGGGGAACACAGGGACTGGGGCCAACGTCCTGACTTTC. Translation: CATRGNTGTGANVLTF.

Only a few counts were recorded for this clonotype. The chain is built from TRBV7-2 and TRBJ1-4, with TRBD1 matching 10 bases. CDR1 is SGHTA, CDR2 FQGNSA, per germline. J lost 5 bases, V lost 1 base, and 7 bases had no gene match. This CDR3 comprises 17 residues. The CDR3 sequence: CASSLGRTGGPNEKLFF. CDR3 DNA sequence: TGTGCCAGCAGCTTAGGTCGGACAGGGGGTCCGAATGAAAAACTGTTTTTT.

This clonotype was seen ten or more times. This sequence joins TRBV7-2 and TRBJ2-3; TRBD2 matches 14 bases. The CDR3 length is 16 residues. The junction had 6 bases not matched to a gene; V was cut back by 5 bases and J by 5 bases. CDR1 SGHTA and CDR2 FQGNSA come from the germline V gene. The CDR3 spells CASSPTSGGARDTQYF. Written as DNA, the CDR3 is TGTGCCAGCAGCCCGACTAGCGGGGGGGCCAGAGATACGCAGTATTTT.

Within the sample, this clonotype is large. The rearrangement joins TRBV12-3 or TRBV12-4 to TRBJ2-2; D tentatively fits TRBD1 or TRBD2 (5 bases each). V lost 6 bases to trimming and J lost 10 bases, with 15 bases between them. CDR3 length: 13 residues. CDR3 coding DNA: TGTGCCAGCAGGCCGGGCCCCGGGGCGGAGCTGTTTTTT. Translating gives CASRPGPGAELFF.

The V and J genes are TRBV7-9 and TRBJ1-6, with D possibly TRBD1 on 5 matching bases. Trimming took 0 bases from V and 8 from J, leaving 11 bases between them. CDR1 and CDR2 (germline): SEHNR, FQNEAQ (reference sequence). The CDR3 totals 15 residues. As DNA, the CDR3 is TGTGCCAGCAGCTTAGCGGGGGGGAAGGATTCACCCCTCCACTTT. It codes for CASSLAGGKDSPLHF.

This clonotype showed up many times. The rearrangement links TRBV11-2 to TRBJ1-5; D unclear. Deletions cut 2 bases from V and 0 bases from J, with 2 bases between. The CDR3 length is 13 residues. CDR1 is SGHAT, CDR2 FQNNGV, per germline. As DNA, the CDR3 is TGTGCCAGCAGCTTATATAGCAATCAGCCCCAGCATTTT. Protein: CASSLYSNQPQHF.